Listed below are T cell receptor beta chains from one sample, sequenced in a study of blood T cells in healthy people across ages. One entry per CDR3 protein results from TCRdb running MiXCR on the 5' RACE reads. The repertoire consists of hundreds of thousands of distinct CDR3 sequences, with 20% to 30% occurring once and the leading ten covering roughly 9%. The data also belong to a second study, concerning T cells of mothers and their children.

Sequenced input: blood. These receptors were obtained from a boy aged 5 to 17 in good health. The CDR3 runs from the conserved cysteine through the conserved F or W. A D gene is named only where the DNA matches it firmly. Size values are once, few and many counts, or a class for expanded clones, and some rows have none.

J gene | V gene | clone size | D gene | CDR3 protein | CDR3 DNA
TRBJ2-3 | TRBV7-2 | NA | NA | CASSSLTSKTDTQYF | TGTGCCAGCAGCTCGTTGACTAGTAAGACGGATACGCAGTATTTT
TRBJ2-3 | TRBV7-7 | many | NA | CASSLAPGGTDTQYF | TGTGCTAGCAGCTTAGCCCCGGGAGGCACAGATACGCAGTATTTT
TRBJ2-1 | TRBV29-1 | many | TRBD2 | CSVDRTSGKSSYNEQFF | TGCAGCGTTGACCGGACTAGCGGGAAGAGCTCCTACAATGAGCAGTTCTTC
TRBJ2-3 | TRBV11-2 | few | NA | CASSLITRGDTQYF | TGTGCCAGCAGCTTAATTACCCGAGGAGATACGCAGTATTTT
TRBJ2-5 | TRBV6-6 | few | NA | CASNGEETQYF | TGTGCCAGCAACGGGGAAGAGACCCAGTACTTC
TRBJ2-2 | TRBV5-5 | NA | TRBD2 | CASRPLAATGELFF | TGTGCCAGCAGGCCACTAGCGGCCACCGGGGAGCTGTTTTTT
TRBJ2-7 | TRBV28 | few | NA | CASSPIRAGDSYEQYF | TGTGCCAGCAGCCCCATTCGGGCAGGGGACTCCTACGAGCAGTACTTC
TRBJ2-7 | TRBV2 | many | TRBD1 | CASSEATGKQHYEQYF | TGTGCCAGCAGTGAAGCGACAGGGAAACAGCACTACGAGCAGTACTTC
TRBJ2-4 | TRBV7-9 | few | TRBD2 | CASSVAGVAKNIQYF | TGTGCCAGCAGTGTAGCGGGAGTAGCCAAAAACATTCAGTACTTC
TRBJ2-7 | TRBV6-6 | NA | TRBD1 | CASSYGDREVDEQYF | TGTGCCAGCAGTTACGGGGACAGGGAGGTTGACGAGCAGTACTTC
TRBJ2-7 | TRBV9 | NA | TRBD1 | CASSGGTDSYEQYF | TGTGCCAGCAGCGGTGGGACAGACTCCTACGAGCAGTACTTC
TRBJ2-7 | TRBV4-1 | NA | NA | CASSNRQADYEQYF | TGCGCCAGCAGCAACCGACAGGCGGACTACGAGCAGTACTTC
TRBJ2-2 | TRBV5-1 | NA | NA | CASSLTFVGTGELFF | TGCGCCAGCAGCCTAACCTTCGTTGGAACCGGGGAGCTGTTTTTT
TRBJ2-3 | TRBV2 | NA | NA | CASSVGPDDPSITDTQYF | TGTGCCAGCAGTGTTGGACCCGACGATCCTTCAATAACAGATACGCAGTATTTT
TRBJ2-2 | TRBV9 | few | NA | CASSGRGLHVTNTGELFF | TGTGCCAGCAGCGGGCGGGGGCTGCATGTTACGAACACCGGGGAGCTGTTTTTT
TRBJ2-7 | TRBV5-1 | NA | TRBD1 | CASSIGQAGSYEQYF | TGCGCCAGCAGCATCGGACAGGCCGGGTCCTACGAGCAGTACTTC
TRBJ2-5 | TRBV3-1 | NA | NA | CASSQDLHAGVAEETQYF | TGTGCCAGCAGCCAAGACCTTCACGCAGGGGTGGCTGAAGAGACCCAGTACTTC
TRBJ2-3 | TRBV12-3/TRBV12-4 | medium-sized | TRBD2 | CASSFLERGPDTQYF | TGTGCCAGCAGTTTTTTGGAGCGGGGCCCAGATACGCAGTATTTT
TRBJ2-1 | TRBV12-3/TRBV12-4 | NA | NA | CASSNRVFEQFF | TGTGCCAGCAGTAACAGAGTCTTCGAGCAGTTCTTC
TRBJ1-1 | TRBV9 | many | NA | CASSVGPNTEAFF | TGTGCCAGCAGCGTAGGGCCGAACACTGAAGCTTTCTTT
TRBJ2-1 | TRBV3-1 | NA | NA | CASSTQGGVPFF | TGTGCCAGCAGCACCCAGGGGGGCGTGCCGTTCTTC
TRBJ2-7 | TRBV27 | few | NA | CASSLRGAISYEQYF | TGTGCCAGCAGTTTAAGAGGTGCGATCTCCTACGAGCAGTACTTC
TRBJ2-3 | TRBV11-2 | NA | TRBD1 | CASSLDTRQGEDTQYF | TGTGCCAGCAGCCTCGACACGAGACAGGGGGAAGATACGCAGTATTTT
TRBJ2-5 | TRBV6-4 | NA | NA | CASSPDSQGTQYF | TGTGCCAGCAGCCCGGACAGCCAAGGGACCCAGTACTTC
TRBJ2-6 | TRBV4-1 | few | NA | CASSQSASGANVLTF | TGCGCCAGCAGCCAATCGGCTTCCGGGGCCAACGTCCTGACTTTC
TRBJ2-7 | TRBV7-3 | few | TRBD1 | CASSLFNGQGYEQYF | TGTGCCAGCAGCTTATTCAACGGACAGGGGTACGAGCAGTACTTC
TRBJ2-5 | TRBV28 | NA | NA | CASSLPGWEQYF | TGTGCCAGCAGTCTTCCCGGTTGGGAGCAGTACTTC
TRBJ2-5 | TRBV5-1 | NA | NA | CASSLAPGSQETQYF | TGCGCCAGCAGCTTGGCGCCCGGCAGCCAAGAGACCCAGTACTTC
TRBJ2-1 | TRBV28 | NA | TRBD1 | CASSFQGAIVNEQFF | TGTGCCAGCAGTTTCCAGGGGGCAATCGTCAATGAGCAGTTCTTC
TRBJ2-1 | TRBV11-2 | NA | TRBD2 | CASSLQGLAGHNEQFF | TGTGCCAGCAGCTTACAAGGACTAGCGGGGCACAATGAGCAGTTCTTC
TRBJ2-4 | TRBV7-9 | NA | TRBD1 | CASSFPTGQAANIQYF | TGTGCCAGCAGCTTTCCTACGGGACAGGCGGCCAACATTCAGTACTTC
TRBJ1-2 | TRBV4-3 | NA | NA | CASSRETLPNYGYTF | TGCGCCAGCAGCCGAGAGACGCTTCCTAACTATGGCTACACCTTC
TRBJ2-3 | TRBV7-9 | NA | NA | CAHSYSTDTQYF | TGTGCCCACTCCTATAGCACAGATACGCAGTATTTT
TRBJ2-5 | TRBV10-3 | NA | TRBD2 | CAIKDSGGEETQYF | TGTGCCATCAAGGACTCGGGGGGAGAAGAGACCCAGTACTTC
TRBJ2-5 | TRBV20-1 | NA | TRBD2 | CSAPSGGGETQYF | TGCAGTGCTCCCAGCGGGGGAGGAGAGACCCAGTACTTC
TRBJ2-5 | TRBV11-3 | NA | NA | CASSSLEQETQYF | TGTGCCAGCAGCTCACTAGAACAAGAGACCCAGTACTTC
TRBJ2-7 | TRBV6-5 | NA | TRBD2 | CASSLRTSGRAYEQYF | TGTGCCAGCAGTTTGAGGACTAGCGGGAGAGCCTACGAGCAGTACTTC
TRBJ2-1 | TRBV11-2 | many | TRBD1 | CASSPRDRGHEQFF | TGTGCCAGCAGCCCGCGGGACAGGGGCCATGAGCAGTTCTTC
TRBJ2-7 | TRBV29-1 | NA | NA | CSVVSTYEQYF | TGCAGCGTTGTCAGTACCTACGAGCAGTACTTC
TRBJ2-1 | TRBV11-2 | NA | NA | CASASWTGVYNEQFF | TGTGCCAGCGCCTCCTGGACCGGAGTCTACAATGAGCAGTTCTTC
TRBJ2-2 | TRBV20-1 | NA | TRBD1 | CSAREDRDTGELFF | TGCAGTGCTAGAGAGGACAGGGACACCGGGGAGCTGTTTTTT
TRBJ2-5 | TRBV13 | few | NA | CASSLGHPGSETQYF | TGTGCCAGCAGCTTAGGACACCCGGGGAGCGAGACCCAGTACTTC
TRBJ2-7 | TRBV12-3/TRBV12-4 | NA | NA | CASSAEAVTSYEQYF | TGTGCCAGCAGTGCAGAAGCGGTGACCTCCTACGAGCAGTACTTC
TRBJ2-7 | TRBV7-9 | few | TRBD2 | CASSPLAGDHEQYF | TGTGCCAGCAGCCCGTTAGCGGGAGACCACGAGCAGTACTTC
TRBJ2-7 | TRBV20-1 | NA | NA | CSARNAGMYEQYF | TGCAGTGCTAGAAACGCAGGGATGTACGAGCAGTACTTC
TRBJ1-4 | TRBV7-8 | NA | NA | CASSLDRVYREKLFF | TGTGCCAGCAGCTTAGACAGGGTATATCGGGAAAAACTGTTTTTT
TRBJ2-7 | TRBV6-1 | NA | NA | CASSEAAGLTYEQYF | TGTGCCAGCAGTGAAGCAGCGGGTTTAACCTACGAGCAGTACTTC
TRBJ2-2 | TRBV28 | NA | NA | CARVPGGKNTGELFF | TGTGCCAGGGTCCCCGGCGGGAAGAACACCGGGGAGCTGTTTTTT
TRBJ2-5 | TRBV20-1 | NA | NA | CSAMWGASETQYF | TGCAGTGCTATGTGGGGGGCCTCAGAGACCCAGTACTTC
TRBJ2-7 | TRBV20-1 | NA | NA | CSARDNKRPSYEQYF | TGCAGTGCTAGAGATAACAAGCGGCCCTCCTACGAGCAGTACTTC
TRBJ2-1 | TRBV20-1 | NA | TRBD2 | CSARSASGSTHEQFF | TGCAGTGCCAGATCGGCTAGCGGGAGTACCCATGAGCAGTTCTTC
TRBJ1-2 | TRBV3-1 | NA | NA | CASSRKPGTLTNYGYTF | TGTGCCAGCAGCCGAAAGCCCGGGACTCTCACTAACTATGGCTACACCTTC